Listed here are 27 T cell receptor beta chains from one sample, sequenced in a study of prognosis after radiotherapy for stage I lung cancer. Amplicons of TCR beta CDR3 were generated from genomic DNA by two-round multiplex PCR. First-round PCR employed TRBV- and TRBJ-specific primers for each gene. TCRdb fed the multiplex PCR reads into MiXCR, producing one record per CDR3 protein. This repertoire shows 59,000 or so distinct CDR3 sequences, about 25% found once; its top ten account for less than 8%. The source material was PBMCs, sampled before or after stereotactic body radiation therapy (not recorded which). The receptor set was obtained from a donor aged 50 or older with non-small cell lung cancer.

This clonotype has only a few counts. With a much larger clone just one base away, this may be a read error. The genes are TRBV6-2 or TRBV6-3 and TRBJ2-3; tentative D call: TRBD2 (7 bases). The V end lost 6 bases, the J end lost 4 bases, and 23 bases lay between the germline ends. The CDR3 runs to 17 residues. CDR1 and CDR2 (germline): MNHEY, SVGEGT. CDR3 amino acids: CASREFLSGGGPDTQYF. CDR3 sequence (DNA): TGTGCCAGCAGAGAATTTCTTTCGGGGGGCGGTCCAGATACGCAGTATTTT.

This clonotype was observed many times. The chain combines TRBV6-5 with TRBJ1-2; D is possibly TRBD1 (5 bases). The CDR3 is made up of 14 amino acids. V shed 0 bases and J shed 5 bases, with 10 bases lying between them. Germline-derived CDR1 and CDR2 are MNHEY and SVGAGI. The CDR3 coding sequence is TGTGCCAGCAGTTACTCGGGCAGGGAGTATGGCTACACCTTC. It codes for CASSYSGREYGYTF.

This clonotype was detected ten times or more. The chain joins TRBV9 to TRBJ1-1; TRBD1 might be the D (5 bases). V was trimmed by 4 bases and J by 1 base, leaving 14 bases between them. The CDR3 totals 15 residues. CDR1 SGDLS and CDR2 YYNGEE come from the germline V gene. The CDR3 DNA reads TGTGCCAGCAGCCCGGAGGGACGGCAGAACACTGAAGCTTTCTTT. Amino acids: CASSPEGRQNTEAFF.

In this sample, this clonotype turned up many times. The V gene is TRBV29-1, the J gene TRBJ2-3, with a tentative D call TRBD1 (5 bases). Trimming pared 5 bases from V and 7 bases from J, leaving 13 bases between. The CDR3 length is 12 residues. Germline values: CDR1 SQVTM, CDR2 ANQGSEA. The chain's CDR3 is CSVRAGSNTQYF. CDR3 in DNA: TGCAGCGTTCGGGCAGGGTCGAATACGCAGTATTTT.

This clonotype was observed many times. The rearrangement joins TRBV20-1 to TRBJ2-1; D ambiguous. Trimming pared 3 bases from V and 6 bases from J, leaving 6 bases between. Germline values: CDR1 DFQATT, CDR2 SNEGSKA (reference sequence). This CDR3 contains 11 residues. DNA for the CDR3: TGCAGTGCTAGCCAGCCCAATGAGCAGTTCTTC. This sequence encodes CSASQPNEQFF.

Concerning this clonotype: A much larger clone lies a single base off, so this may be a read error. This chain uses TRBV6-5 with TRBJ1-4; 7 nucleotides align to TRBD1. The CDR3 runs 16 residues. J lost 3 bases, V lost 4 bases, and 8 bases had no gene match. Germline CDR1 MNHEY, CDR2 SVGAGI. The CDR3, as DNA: TGTGCCAGCAGTTGCTACGGGGACAGCTCTAATGAAAAACTGTTTTTT. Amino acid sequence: CASSCYGDSSNEKLFF.

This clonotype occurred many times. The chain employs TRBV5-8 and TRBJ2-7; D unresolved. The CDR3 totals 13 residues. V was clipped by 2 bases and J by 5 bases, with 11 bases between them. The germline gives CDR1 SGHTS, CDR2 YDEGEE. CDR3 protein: CASSFPGTHEQYF. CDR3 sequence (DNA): TGTGCCAGCAGCTTCCCAGGCACCCACGAGCAGTACTTC.

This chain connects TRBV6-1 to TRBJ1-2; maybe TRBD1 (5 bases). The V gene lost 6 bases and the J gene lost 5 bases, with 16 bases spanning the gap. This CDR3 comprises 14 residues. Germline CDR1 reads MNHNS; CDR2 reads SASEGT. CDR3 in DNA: TGTGCCAGCAGACCTCTGGCAGGGAGGTATGGCTACACCTTC. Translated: CASRPLAGRYGYTF.

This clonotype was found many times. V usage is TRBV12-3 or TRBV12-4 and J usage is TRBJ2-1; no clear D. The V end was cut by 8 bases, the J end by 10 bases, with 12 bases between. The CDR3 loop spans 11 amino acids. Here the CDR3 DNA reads TGTGCCAGCTCCGACCGAGCGGAGCAGTTCTTC. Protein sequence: CASSDRAEQFF.

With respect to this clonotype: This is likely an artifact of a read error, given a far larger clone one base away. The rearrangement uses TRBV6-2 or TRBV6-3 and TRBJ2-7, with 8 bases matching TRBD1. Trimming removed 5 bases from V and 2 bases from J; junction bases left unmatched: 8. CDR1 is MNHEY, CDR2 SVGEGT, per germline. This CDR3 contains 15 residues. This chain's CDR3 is CASSVGQGLPYEQYF. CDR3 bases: TGTGCCAGCAGTGTAGGACAGGGCCTTCCCTACGAGCAGTACTTC.

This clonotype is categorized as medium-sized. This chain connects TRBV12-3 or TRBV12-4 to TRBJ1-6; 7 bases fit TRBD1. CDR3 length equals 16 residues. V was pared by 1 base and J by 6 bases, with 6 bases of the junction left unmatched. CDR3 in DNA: TGTGCCAGCAGTTTAGGCAAAGGGGGCACTAATTCACCCCTCCACTTT. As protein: CASSLGKGGTNSPLHF.

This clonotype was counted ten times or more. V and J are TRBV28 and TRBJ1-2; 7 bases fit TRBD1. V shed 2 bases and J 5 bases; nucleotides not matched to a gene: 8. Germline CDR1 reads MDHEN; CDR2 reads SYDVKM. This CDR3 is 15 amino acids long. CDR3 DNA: TGTGCCAGCAGTTTACCACAGGGGATAGGGTATGGCTACACCTTC. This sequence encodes CASSLPQGIGYGYTF.

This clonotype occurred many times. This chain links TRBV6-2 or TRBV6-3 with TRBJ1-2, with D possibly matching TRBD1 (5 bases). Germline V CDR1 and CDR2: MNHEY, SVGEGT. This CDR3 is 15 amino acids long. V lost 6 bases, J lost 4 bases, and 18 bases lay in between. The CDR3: CASRESTVSGYGYTF. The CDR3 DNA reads TGTGCCAGCAGGGAGTCGACAGTTTCCGGCTATGGCTACACCTTC.

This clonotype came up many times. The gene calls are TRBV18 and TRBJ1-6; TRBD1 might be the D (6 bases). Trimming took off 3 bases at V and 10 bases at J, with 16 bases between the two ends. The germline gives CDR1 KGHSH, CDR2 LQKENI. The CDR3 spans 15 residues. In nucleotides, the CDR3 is TGTGCCAGCTCACCGGGTGACAGGTCCTGGTCACCCCTCCACTTT. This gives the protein CASSPGDRSWSPLHF. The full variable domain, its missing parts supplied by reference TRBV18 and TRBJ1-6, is NAGVMQNPRHLVRRRGQEARLRCSPMKGHSHVYWYRQLPEEGLKFMVYLQKENIIDESGMPKERFSAEFPKEGPSILRIQQVVRGDSAAYFCASSPGDRSWSPLHFGNGTRLTVT.

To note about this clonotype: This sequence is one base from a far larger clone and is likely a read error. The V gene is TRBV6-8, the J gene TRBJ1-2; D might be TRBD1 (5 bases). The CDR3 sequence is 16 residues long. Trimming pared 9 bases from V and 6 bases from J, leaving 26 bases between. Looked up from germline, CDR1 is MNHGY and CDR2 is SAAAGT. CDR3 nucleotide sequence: TGTGCCAGAAGCCCCTCGGGACCGTCTGCCGGGCATGGCTACACCTTC. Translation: CARSPSGPSAGHGYTF.

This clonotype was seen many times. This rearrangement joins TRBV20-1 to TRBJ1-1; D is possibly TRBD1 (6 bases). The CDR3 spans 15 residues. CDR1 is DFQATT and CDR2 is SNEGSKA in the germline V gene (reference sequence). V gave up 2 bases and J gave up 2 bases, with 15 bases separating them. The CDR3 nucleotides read TGCAGTGCTAGACCCGGGGGCGGGACCAACACTGAAGCTTTCTTT. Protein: CSARPGGGTNTEAFF.

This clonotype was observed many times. In DNA form, the CDR3 reads TGTGCCATCGACGTAGGGAACCGCCTCTCCGAGCAGTACTTC. It specifies CAIDVGNRLSEQYF. This sequence joins TRBV6-1 and TRBJ2-7; D is unclear. From germline, CDR1 is MNHNS and CDR2 SASEGT. The CDR3 contains 14 residues. V dropped 10 bases and J dropped 6 bases, with 22 bases sitting between them.

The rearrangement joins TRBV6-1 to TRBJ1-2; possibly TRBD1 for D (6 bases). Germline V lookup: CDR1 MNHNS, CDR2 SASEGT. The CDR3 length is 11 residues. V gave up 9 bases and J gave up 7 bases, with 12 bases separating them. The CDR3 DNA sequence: TGTGCCAGAAGGGACATGGTTGGCTACACCTTC. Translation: CARRDMVGYTF.

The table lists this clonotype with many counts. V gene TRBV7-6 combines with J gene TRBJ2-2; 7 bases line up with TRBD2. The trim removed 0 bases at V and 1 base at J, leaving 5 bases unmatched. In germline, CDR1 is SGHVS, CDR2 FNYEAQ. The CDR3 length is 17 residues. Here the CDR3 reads CASSLAGLAGNTGELFF. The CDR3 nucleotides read TGTGCCAGCAGCTTAGCCGGTTTAGCGGGGAACACCGGGGAGCTGTTTTTT.

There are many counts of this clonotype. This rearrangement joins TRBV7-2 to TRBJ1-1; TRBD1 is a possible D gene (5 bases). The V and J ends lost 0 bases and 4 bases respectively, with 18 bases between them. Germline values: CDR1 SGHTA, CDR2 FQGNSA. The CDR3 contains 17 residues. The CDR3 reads CASSLAVVTRGGTEAFF. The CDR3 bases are TGTGCCAGCAGCTTAGCCGTTGTAACGCGGGGCGGCACTGAAGCTTTCTTT.

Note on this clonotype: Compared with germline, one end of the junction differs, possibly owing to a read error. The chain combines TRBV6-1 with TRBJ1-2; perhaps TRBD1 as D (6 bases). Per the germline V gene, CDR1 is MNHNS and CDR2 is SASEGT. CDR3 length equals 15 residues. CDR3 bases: TGTGCCAGCAGTGATGGGGGGCACCGGATCTATTGCTACACCTTC. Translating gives CASSDGGHRIYCYTF.

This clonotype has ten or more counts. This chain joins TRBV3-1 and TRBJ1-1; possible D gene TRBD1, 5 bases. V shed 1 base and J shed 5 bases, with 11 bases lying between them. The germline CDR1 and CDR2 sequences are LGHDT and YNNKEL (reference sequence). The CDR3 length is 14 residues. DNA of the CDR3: TGTGCCAGCAGCCAAGCAACAGGTGGAACTGAAGCTTTCTTT. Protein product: CASSQATGGTEAFF.

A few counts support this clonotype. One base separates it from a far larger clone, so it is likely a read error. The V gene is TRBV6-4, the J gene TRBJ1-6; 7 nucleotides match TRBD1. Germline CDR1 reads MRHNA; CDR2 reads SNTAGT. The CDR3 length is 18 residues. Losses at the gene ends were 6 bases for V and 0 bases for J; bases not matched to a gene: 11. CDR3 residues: CASRYRTGHSSYNSPLHF. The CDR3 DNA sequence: TGTGCCAGCAGGTACCGGACAGGACATAGCTCCTATAATTCACCCCTCCACTTT.

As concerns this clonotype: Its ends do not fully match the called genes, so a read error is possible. The CDR3 nucleotides read TGTGCCAGCAGGCGACATGGCCCTACCTATGTCTACACCTTC. It translates to CASRRHGPTYVYTF. The V gene is TRBV6-1, the J gene TRBJ1-2; unclear D gene. CDR3 length: 14 amino acids. Germline CDR1 and CDR2: MNHNS and SASEGT.

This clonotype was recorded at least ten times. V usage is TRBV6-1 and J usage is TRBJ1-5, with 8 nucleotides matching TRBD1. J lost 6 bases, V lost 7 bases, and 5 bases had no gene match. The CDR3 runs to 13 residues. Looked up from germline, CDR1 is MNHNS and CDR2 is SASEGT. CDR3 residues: CASTGQGSQPQHF. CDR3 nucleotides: TGTGCCAGCACTGGACAGGGTAGTCAGCCCCAGCATTTT.

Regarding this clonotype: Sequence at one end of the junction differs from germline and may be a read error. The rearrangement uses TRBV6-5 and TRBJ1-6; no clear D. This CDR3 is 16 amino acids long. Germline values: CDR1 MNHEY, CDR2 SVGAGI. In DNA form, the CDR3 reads TGTGCCAGTAGTTATGCCAGAAGCCCTACAAATTTACCCCTCCACTTT. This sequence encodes CASSYARSPTNLPLHF.

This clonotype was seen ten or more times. The CDR3 protein is CASSQDTGTSYTEAFF. CDR3 nucleotides: TGTGCCAGCAGCCAAGACACCGGGACGTCTTACACTGAAGCTTTCTTT. V usage is TRBV14 and J usage is TRBJ1-1, with a tentative D call TRBD1 (5 bases). CDR1 SGHDN and CDR2 FVKESK come from the germline V gene. Trimming took 0 bases from V and 3 from J, leaving 14 bases between them. The CDR3 spans 16 residues.